These 6 T cell receptor beta chains originate from one sample sequenced in a study of T cells in localized non-small cell lung cancer. Using immunoSEQ multiplex PCR, the repertoire was profiled, and TCRdb retains in-frame clones only, with some absent. The sample contains roughly 18,000 clones, about 85% of which appear only once. Source: peripheral blood, taken before any cancer treatment. These receptors all stem from a female donor older than 55 with stage I lung adenocarcinoma.

The chain couples TRBV2 to TRBJ2-7; D tentatively reads TRBD1 or TRBD2 (6 bases each). Germline V CDR1 and CDR2: SNHLY, FYNNEI. The CDR3 sequence is 15 residues long. Trimming left V 0 bases short and J 5 bases short, with 14 bases between. In DNA form, the CDR3 reads TGTGCCAGCAGTGAAGCACCCGGGGGCCTTGACGAGCAGTACTTC. Its translation is CASSEAPGGLDEQYF.

J is TRBJ1-2 and V is TRBV6-5; 9 bases agree with TRBD1. CDR1 and CDR2 (germline): MNHEY, SVGAGI. This CDR3 spans 14 amino acids. V dropped 4 bases and J dropped 5; count of bases not matched to a gene: 5. The CDR3 is CASSFGTGRYGYTF. CDR3 coding DNA: TGTGCCAGCAGTTTCGGGACAGGGAGGTATGGCTACACCTTC.

J is TRBJ1-2 and V is TRBV6-1, with 7 bases aligning to TRBD1. This CDR3 comprises 14 residues. V lost 4 bases and J lost 2; bases outside the gene matches: 4. Germline-derived CDR1 and CDR2 are MNHNS and SASEGT. The CDR3: CASSVLTGNYGYTF. The CDR3 coding sequence is TGTGCCAGCAGTGTCCTGACAGGGAACTATGGCTACACCTTC.

The chain has TRBV30 and TRBJ1-2; D is perhaps TRBD1 (5 bases). From germline, CDR1 is GTSNPN and CDR2 SVGIG (reference sequence). V was pared by 0 bases and J by 2 bases, with 10 bases between. This CDR3 comprises 14 residues. CDR3 in DNA: TGTGCCTGGAGTGTAGGGCAGGGCAACTATGGCTACACCTTC. Its translation is CAWSVGQGNYGYTF.

The gene calls are TRBV6-5 and TRBJ2-7; D is possibly TRBD1 (6 bases). This CDR3 has 14 residues. The ends were cut back, 6 bases at V and 4 bases at J, with 16 bases in the middle. Germline V lookup: CDR1 MNHEY, CDR2 SVGAGI. In DNA form, the CDR3 reads TGTGCCAGCAGGTTCTACAGGGAAACTTACGAGCAGTACTTC. This gives the protein CASRFYRETYEQYF.

The genes are TRBV19 and TRBJ1-1, with TRBD1 matching 8 bases. The J segment lost 5 bases and the V segment lost 3 bases, leaving 8 bases of the junction unmatched. From germline, CDR1 is LNHDA and CDR2 SQIVND (reference sequence). The CDR3 runs to 15 residues. This CDR3 reads CASSILPTGETEAFF. The DNA for the CDR3 is TGTGCCAGTAGTATCCTTCCGACAGGGGAGACTGAAGCTTTCTTT.